The clone carrying this T cell receptor (beta chain) was observed once. Germline V gene data show CDR1 as SGHTA and CDR2 as FQGNSA. Trimming left V 5 bases short and J 0 bases short, with 8 bases between. The CDR3 runs 14 residues. The sample belongs to a study of blood T cell repertoires in COVID-19. In the original processing: Scientists estimated how many nucleated cells there were by amplifying reference gene primers. Measured with immunoSEQ multiplex PCR; TCRdb has only the in-frame clones, and not every one. That table is the source of V, J and clone size, and D and trimming were worked out from the DNA. The sample carries approximately 210,000 clones, 83% recorded once.

The V gene is TRBV7-2, the J gene TRBJ1-5, with D tentatively TRBD1 (5 bases). The sequence derives from a woman aged 35 to 49 with active or convalescent COVID-19. Sequenced: peripheral blood. CDR3: CASSTDSSNQPQHF. The CDR3 DNA is TGTGCCAGCAGCACCGACAGTAGCAATCAGCCCCAGCATTTT.